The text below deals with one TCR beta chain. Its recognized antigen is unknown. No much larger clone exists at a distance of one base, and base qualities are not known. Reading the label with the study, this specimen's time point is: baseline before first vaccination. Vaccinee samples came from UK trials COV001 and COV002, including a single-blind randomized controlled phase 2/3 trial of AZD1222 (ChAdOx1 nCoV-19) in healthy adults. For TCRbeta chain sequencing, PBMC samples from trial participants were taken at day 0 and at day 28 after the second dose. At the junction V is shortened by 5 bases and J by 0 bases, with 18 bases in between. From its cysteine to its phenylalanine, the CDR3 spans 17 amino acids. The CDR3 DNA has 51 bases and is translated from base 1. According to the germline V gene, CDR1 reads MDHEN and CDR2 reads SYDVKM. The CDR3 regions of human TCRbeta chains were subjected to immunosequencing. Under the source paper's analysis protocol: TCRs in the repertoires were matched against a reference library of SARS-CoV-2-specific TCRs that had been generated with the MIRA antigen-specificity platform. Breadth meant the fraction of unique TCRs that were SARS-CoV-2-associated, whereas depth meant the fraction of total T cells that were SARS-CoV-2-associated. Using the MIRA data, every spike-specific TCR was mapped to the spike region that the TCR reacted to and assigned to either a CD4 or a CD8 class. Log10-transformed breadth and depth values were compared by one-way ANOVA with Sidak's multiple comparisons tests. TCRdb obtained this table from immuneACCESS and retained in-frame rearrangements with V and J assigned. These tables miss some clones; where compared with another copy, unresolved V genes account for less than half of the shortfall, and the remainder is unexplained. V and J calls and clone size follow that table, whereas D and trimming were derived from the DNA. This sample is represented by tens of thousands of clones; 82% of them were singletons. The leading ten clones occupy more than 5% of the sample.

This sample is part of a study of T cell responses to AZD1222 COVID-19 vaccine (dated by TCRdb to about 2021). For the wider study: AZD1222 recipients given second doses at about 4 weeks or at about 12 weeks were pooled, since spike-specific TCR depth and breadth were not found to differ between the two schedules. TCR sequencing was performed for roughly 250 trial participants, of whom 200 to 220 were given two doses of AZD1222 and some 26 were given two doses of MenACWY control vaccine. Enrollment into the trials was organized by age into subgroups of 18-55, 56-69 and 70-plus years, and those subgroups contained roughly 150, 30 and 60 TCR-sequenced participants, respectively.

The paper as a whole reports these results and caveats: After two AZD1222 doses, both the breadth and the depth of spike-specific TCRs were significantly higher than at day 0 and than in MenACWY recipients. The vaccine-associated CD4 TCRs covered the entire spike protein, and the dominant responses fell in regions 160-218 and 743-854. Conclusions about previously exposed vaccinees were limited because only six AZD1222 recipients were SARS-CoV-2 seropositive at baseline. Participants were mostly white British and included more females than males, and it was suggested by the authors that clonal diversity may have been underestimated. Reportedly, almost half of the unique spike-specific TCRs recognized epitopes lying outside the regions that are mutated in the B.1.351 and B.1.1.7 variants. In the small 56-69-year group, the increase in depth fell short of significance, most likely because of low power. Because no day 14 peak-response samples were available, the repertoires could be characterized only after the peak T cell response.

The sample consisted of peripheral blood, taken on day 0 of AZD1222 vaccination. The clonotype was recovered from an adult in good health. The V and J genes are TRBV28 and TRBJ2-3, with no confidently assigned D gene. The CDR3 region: CASSNQLGPLSTDTQYF. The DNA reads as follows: TGTGCCAGCAGTAACCAATTAGGGCCGCTTAGCACAGATACGCAGTATTTT.